Each of the 26 T cell receptor beta chains below was sequenced from the same sample in a study of shared clonotypes between healthy human individuals. Generated by immunoSEQ multiplex PCR, the TCRdb table keeps only in-frame clones and is missing some. Among roughly 1 million clones, about 80% were seen once, and the ten largest hold 0.4% to 0.55%. The sequenced sample consisted of memory CD4+ T cells from PBMCs. Subset meaning: CD45RA-negative fraction. Receptors originate from a man aged 18 to 30 in good health. Some clones in this sample may be carry-over from other donors' samples.

In this sample, this clone turned up a few times. Other DNA sequences in the sample encode the same CDR3. The rearrangement joins TRBV5-1 to TRBJ2-1; 8 nucleotides match TRBD2. The V gene's germline CDR1 is SGHRS and CDR2 YFSETQ. Losses at the gene ends were 1 base for V and 4 bases for J; bases not matched to a gene: 4. CDR3 length equals 15 residues. CDR3 sequence: CASSLTSGLYNEQFF. CDR3 DNA sequence: TGCGCCAGCAGCTTGACTAGCGGATTGTACAATGAGCAGTTCTTC.

This clone was seen more than once but under ten times. This chain connects TRBV9 to TRBJ2-2; no definite D call. V lost 2 bases and J lost 7, with 12 bases in between. The CDR3 extends over 14 amino acids. Germline V gives CDR1 SGDLS, CDR2 YYNGEE. CDR3 nucleotides: TGTGCCAGCAGCGTTCTAGGGTCCAGCGGGGAGCTGTTTTTT. It translates to CASSVLGSSGELFF.

On this clone itself: A much larger clone differs from this one at a single base, so this may be a read error. This chain uses TRBV13 with TRBJ2-3, with D hard to call. This CDR3 is 11 amino acids long. V lost 1 base and J lost 4, with 0 bases in between. Germline V gives CDR1 PRHDT, CDR2 FYEKMQ (reference sequence). The chain's CDR3 is CASSLADTQYF. CDR3 DNA: TGTGCCAGCAGCTTAGCAGATACGCAGTATTTT. The full variable domain, with the rest looked up from reference TRBV13 and TRBJ2-3, is AAGVIQSPRHLIKEKRETATLKCYPIPRHDTVYWYQQGPGQDPQFLISFYEKMQSDKGSIPDRFSAQQFSDYHSELNMSSLELGDSALYFCASSLADTQYFGPGTRLTVL.

V is TRBV11-2 and J is TRBJ1-1; TRBD1 agrees at 8 bases. Germline V gene data show CDR1 as SGHAT and CDR2 as FQNNGV. V shed 4 bases and J 5 bases; nucleotides not matched to a gene: 6. The CDR3 spans 14 residues. The CDR3 is CASSSHRQGTEAFF. The CDR3 DNA sequence: TGTGCCAGCAGCTCCCACCGACAGGGGACTGAAGCTTTCTTT.

This clone came up once. The rearrangement links TRBV2 to TRBJ2-1; TRBD2 matches at 12 bases. Per germline, CDR1 SNHLY and CDR2 FYNNEI. This CDR3 contains 13 residues. Germline trimming cut 6 bases from V and 12 bases from J; bases unmatched to any gene: 6. CDR3 bases: TGTGCCAGCAGCCCCGGACTAGCGGGAACGCAGTTCTTC. It translates to CASSPGLAGTQFF.

The rearrangement joins TRBV7-8 to TRBJ2-3; D is perhaps TRBD1 (6 bases). In germline, CDR1 is SGHVS, CDR2 FQNEAQ. Trimming took off 5 bases at V and 2 bases at J, with 17 bases between the two ends. The CDR3 length is 16 residues. In nucleotides, the CDR3 is TGTGCCAGCAGCCCAAGAGGGGGAGCTCTCACAGATACGCAGTATTTT. Its protein product is CASSPRGGALTDTQYF. The entire variable domain, with the rest obtained from reference TRBV7-8 and TRBJ2-3, is as follows: GAGVSQSPRYKVAKRGQDVALRCDPISGHVSLFWYQQALGQGPEFLTYFQNEAQLDKSGLPSDRFFAERPEGSVSTLKIQRTQQEDSAVYLCASSPRGGALTDTQYFGPGTRLTVL.

This clone turned up a few times. Distinct nucleotide sequences in the sample also encode this CDR3. The V call is TRBV27, the J call TRBJ2-7; D call uncertain. Trimming took off 4 bases at V and 3 bases at J, with 4 bases between the two ends. Per germline, CDR1 MNHEY and CDR2 SMNVEV (reference sequence). The CDR3 sequence is 11 residues long. CDR3 amino acids: CASSSGYEQYF. The CDR3 DNA is TGTGCCAGCAGTTCGGGCTACGAGCAGTACTTC.

This clone was picked up a small number of times. This chain links TRBV7-8 with TRBJ1-2; maybe TRBD1 (6 bases). V was pared by 1 base and J by 7 bases, with 19 bases between. The germline V gene has CDR1 SGHVS and CDR2 FQNEAQ. This CDR3 contains 16 residues. Here the CDR3 DNA reads TGTGCCAGCAGCTTAGACCCGACAGGATTTATGGTTGGCTACACCTTC. This gives the protein CASSLDPTGFMVGYTF.

Regarding this clone: This specimen includes other DNA sequences encoding the same CDR3. The chain is built from TRBV2 and TRBJ2-1; D not resolved. V was shortened by 7 bases and J by 4 bases, with 5 bases between the two germline ends. CDR1 and CDR2 (germline): SNHLY, FYNNEI. The CDR3 consists of 11 residues. This chain's CDR3 is CASTRYNEQFF. The CDR3 nucleotides read TGTGCCAGCACTAGGTACAATGAGCAGTTCTTC.

Notes on this clone: The sample carries other DNA sequences with the same CDR3. The rearrangement links TRBV5-6 to TRBJ1-4; D not resolved. Per the germline V gene, CDR1 is SGHDT and CDR2 is YYEEEE. CDR3 size: 15 residues. Trimming shortened V by 2 bases and J by 0 bases, and 8 bases separated the two germline ends. In nucleotides, the CDR3 is TGTGCCAGCAGCTTAGTAGGGTCAACTAATGAAAAACTGTTTTTT. This translates into CASSLVGSTNEKLFF.

The chain joins TRBV10-3 to TRBJ1-1, with 9 bases identical to TRBD1. J gave up 1 base and V 0 bases, and 3 bases lay outside the gene matches. From germline, CDR1 is ENHRY and CDR2 SYGVKD. This CDR3 region has 16 residues. CDR3 nucleotides: TGTGCCATCAGTGAGTCGGGGACAGGGAAGAACACTGAAGCTTTCTTT. Its protein product is CAISESGTGKNTEAFF.

The rearrangement joins TRBV7-9 to TRBJ2-3; D ambiguous. Trimming took off 1 base at V and 2 bases at J, with 7 bases between the two ends. The CDR3 runs to 14 residues. Germline-derived CDR1 and CDR2 are SEHNR and FQNEAQ (reference sequence). The CDR3 here is CASSLGTNTDTQYF. DNA of the CDR3: TGTGCCAGCAGCTTAGGCACTAACACAGATACGCAGTATTTT.

The rearrangement joins TRBV28 to TRBJ1-4; the D is unclear. The CDR3 consists of 13 residues. Germline loops: CDR1 MDHEN, CDR2 SYDVKM. The V end lost 8 bases, the J end lost 8 bases, and 15 bases lay between the germline ends. CDR3 residues: CASGSGFQEKLFF. The CDR3 nucleotides are TGTGCCAGCGGCTCGGGGTTCCAGGAAAAACTGTTTTTT. The entire variable domain, with the rest obtained from reference TRBV28 and TRBJ1-4, is as follows: DVKVTQSSRYLVKRTGEKVFLECVQDMDHENMFWYRQDPGLGLRLIYFSYDVKMKEKGDIPEGYSVSREKKERFSLILESASTNQTSMYLCASGSGFQEKLFFGSGTQLSVL.

This chain joins TRBV30 and TRBJ1-5; maybe TRBD1 (5 bases). CDR3 size: 14 residues. Germline CDR1 is GTSNPN and CDR2 is SVGIG (reference sequence). Trimming took off 2 bases at V and 4 bases at J, with 12 bases between the two ends. CDR3 amino acids: CAWSFSRVNQPQHF. The CDR3 DNA reads as TGTGCCTGGAGTTTCTCCAGGGTTAATCAGCCCCAGCATTTT.

The chain combines TRBV19 with TRBJ1-1, with D unclear. The CDR3 is made up of 13 amino acids. Trimming shortened V by 5 bases and J by 4 bases, and 11 bases separated the two germline ends. Germline V gives CDR1 LNHDA, CDR2 SQIVND (reference sequence). The CDR3 loop reads CASSLLLPTEAFF. DNA for the CDR3: TGTGCCAGTAGTCTCCTCTTACCCACTGAAGCTTTCTTT. The full variable domain, with the rest looked up from reference TRBV19 and TRBJ1-1, is DGGITQSPKYLFRKEGQNVTLSCEQNLNHDAMYWYRQDPGQGLRLIYYSQIVNDFQKGDIAEGYSVSREKKESFPLTVTSAQKNPTAFYLCASSLLLPTEAFFGQGTRLTVV.

Worth noting for this clone: Other DNA sequences in the same sample also yield this CDR3. The V call is TRBV5-1, the J call TRBJ2-5; D possibly corresponds to TRBD1 (7 bases). This CDR3 is built from 14 residues. CDR1 SGHRS and CDR2 YFSETQ come from the germline V gene. Trimming left V 2 bases short and J 2 bases short, with 10 bases between. This CDR3 is CASSFQGGQETQYF. DNA of the CDR3: TGCGCCAGCAGCTTCCAGGGGGGTCAAGAGACCCAGTACTTC.

The chain combines TRBV11-3 with TRBJ2-3; D gene unclear. V was clipped by 7 bases and J by 4 bases, with 12 bases between them. The CDR3 has 13 amino acids. Germline V gives CDR1 SGHNT, CDR2 YENEEA. CDR3 residues: CASKSRAADTQYF. CDR3 DNA: TGTGCCAGCAAATCCCGGGCGGCAGATACGCAGTATTTT.

CDR3 in DNA: TGTGCCAGCAGTTACTATGTATCCCCCGGCAGGTCCTCCTACGAGCAGTACTTC. This encodes CASSYYVSPGRSSYEQYF. The chain has TRBV28 and TRBJ2-7; no reliable D call. Per the germline V gene, CDR1 is MDHEN and CDR2 is SYDVKM. There are 18 residues in the CDR3. V gave up 4 bases and J gave up 0 bases, with 22 bases separating them.

For this clone: It is likely a read error: a sequence one base away is far more abundant. This chain links TRBV25-1 with TRBJ1-1; D unclear. Germline lookup yields CDR1 MGHDK and CDR2 SYGVNS. The CDR3 runs 14 residues. Trimming removed 0 bases from V and 6 bases from J, with 11 bases in between. As DNA, the CDR3 is TGTGCCAGCAGTGAATATCAGGAGGGCGCTGAAGCTTTCTTT. Its translation: CASSEYQEGAEAFF.

A few counts support this clone. The rearrangement joins TRBV6-1 to TRBJ2-7; 7 bases agree with TRBD1. V lost 0 bases and J lost 4; bases outside the gene matches: 15. The CDR3 length is 18 residues. Looked up from germline, CDR1 is MNHNS and CDR2 is SASEGT. The DNA for the CDR3 is TGTGCCAGCAGTGAAGCGGGTCCCCATAGGACAGGTACTTACGAGCAGTACTTC. Protein: CASSEAGPHRTGTYEQYF.

This chain uses TRBV5-6 with TRBJ2-2; 9 bases align to TRBD1. CDR3 length: 16 residues. The V and J ends lost 5 bases and 6 bases, in that order; junction bases with no gene match: 11. Germline V gene sequence: CDR1 SGHDT, CDR2 YYEEEE. CDR3 loop: CASSQQDRGGSGELFF. As DNA, the CDR3 is TGTGCCAGCAGTCAACAGGACAGGGGAGGTTCCGGGGAGCTGTTTTTT.

The count of this clone is one. The CDR3 nucleotides are TGCGCCAGCAGCTATGGCGGGACAGACTCTGGAAACACCATATATTTT. Translated: CASSYGGTDSGNTIYF. V is TRBV5-1 and J is TRBJ1-3, with 7 bases aligning to TRBD1. J lost 0 bases, V lost 3 bases, and 6 bases had no gene match. The germline V gene has CDR1 SGHRS and CDR2 YFSETQ. This CDR3 has 16 amino acids.

The chain couples TRBV30 to TRBJ1-1; no definite D call. Germline V gene sequence: CDR1 GTSNPN, CDR2 SVGIG (reference sequence). With 4 bases removed from V and 0 bases from J, the gap between germline ends came to 6 bases. This CDR3 contains 12 residues. CDR3 coding DNA: TGTGCCTGGACCCTGATGAACACTGAAGCTTTCTTT. Translated: CAWTLMNTEAFF.

The gene calls are TRBV4-1 and TRBJ1-4; D is unresolved. The CDR3 contains 16 residues. Per germline, CDR1 MGHRA and CDR2 YSYEKL. Trimming pared 2 bases from V and 8 bases from J, leaving 18 bases between. The CDR3 here is CASSQPSQPGREKLFF. CDR3 coding DNA: TGCGCCAGCAGCCAACCGTCACAGCCCGGGAGAGAAAAACTGTTTTTT.

The chain couples TRBV4-1 to TRBJ1-5; D is unresolved. The CDR3 length is 16 residues. Per the germline V gene, CDR1 is MGHRA and CDR2 is YSYEKL. V was clipped by 0 bases and J by 7 bases, with 16 bases between them. The CDR3 DNA is TGCGCCAGCAGCCAAGAACCGGGTGGCGAGCGACAGCCCCAGCATTTT. Amino acids: CASSQEPGGERQPQHF.

This rearrangement joins TRBV18 to TRBJ2-3, with D tentatively TRBD2 (6 bases). The length of the CDR3 is 17 residues. Between the trimmed V and J ends, which lost 3 bases and 0 bases, there was a span of 16 bases. The germline CDR1 and CDR2 sequences are KGHSH and LQKENI. DNA of the CDR3: TGTGCCAGCTCACCCTACCTCGGCCTAGCGAGCACAGATACGCAGTATTTT. Translation gives CASSPYLGLASTDTQYF.